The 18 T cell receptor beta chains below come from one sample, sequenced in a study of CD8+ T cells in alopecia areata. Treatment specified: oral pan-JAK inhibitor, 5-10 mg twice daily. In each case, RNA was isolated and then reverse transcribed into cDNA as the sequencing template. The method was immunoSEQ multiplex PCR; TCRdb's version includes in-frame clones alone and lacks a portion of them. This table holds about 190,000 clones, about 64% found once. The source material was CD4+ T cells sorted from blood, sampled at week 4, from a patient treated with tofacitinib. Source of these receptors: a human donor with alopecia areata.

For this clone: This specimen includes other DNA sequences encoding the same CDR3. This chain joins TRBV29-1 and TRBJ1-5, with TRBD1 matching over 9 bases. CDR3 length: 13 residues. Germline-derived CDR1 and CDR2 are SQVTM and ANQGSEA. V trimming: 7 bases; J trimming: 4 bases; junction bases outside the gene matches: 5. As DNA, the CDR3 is TGCAGCGCGACAGGGGGGGGGAATCAGCCCCAGCATTTT. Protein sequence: CSATGGGNQPQHF. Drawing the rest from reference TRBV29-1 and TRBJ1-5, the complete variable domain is SAVISQKPSRDICQRGTSLTIQCQVDSQVTMMFWYRQQPGQSLTLIATANQGSEATYESGFVIDKFPISRPNLTFSTLTVSNMSPEDSSIYLCSATGGGNQPQHFGDGTRLSIL.

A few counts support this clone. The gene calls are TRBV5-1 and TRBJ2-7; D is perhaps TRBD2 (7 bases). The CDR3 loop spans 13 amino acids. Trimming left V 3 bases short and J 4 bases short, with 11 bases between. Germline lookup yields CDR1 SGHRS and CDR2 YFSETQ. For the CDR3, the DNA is TGCGCCAGCAGCTCGGCGGGGGCGTACGAGCAGTACTTC. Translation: CASSSAGAYEQYF.

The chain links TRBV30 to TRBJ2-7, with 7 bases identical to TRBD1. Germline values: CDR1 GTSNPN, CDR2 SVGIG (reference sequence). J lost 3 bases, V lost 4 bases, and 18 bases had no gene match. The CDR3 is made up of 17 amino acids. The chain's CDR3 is CAWNFATGPGGFYEQYF. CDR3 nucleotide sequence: TGTGCCTGGAATTTTGCGACAGGGCCGGGCGGGTTCTACGAGCAGTACTTC.

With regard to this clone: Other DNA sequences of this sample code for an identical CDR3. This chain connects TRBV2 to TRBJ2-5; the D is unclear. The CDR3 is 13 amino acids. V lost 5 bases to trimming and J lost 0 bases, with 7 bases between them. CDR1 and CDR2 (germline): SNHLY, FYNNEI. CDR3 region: CASSRDNQETQYF. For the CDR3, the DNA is TGTGCCAGCAGTCGTGACAACCAAGAGACCCAGTACTTC.

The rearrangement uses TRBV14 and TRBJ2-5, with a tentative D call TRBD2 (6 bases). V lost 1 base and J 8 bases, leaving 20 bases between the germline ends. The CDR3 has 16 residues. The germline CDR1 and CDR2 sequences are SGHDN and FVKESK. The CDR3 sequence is CASSQGGGRLLGTQYF. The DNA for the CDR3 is TGTGCCAGCAGCCAAGGAGGAGGGCGACTTTTGGGAACCCAGTACTTC.

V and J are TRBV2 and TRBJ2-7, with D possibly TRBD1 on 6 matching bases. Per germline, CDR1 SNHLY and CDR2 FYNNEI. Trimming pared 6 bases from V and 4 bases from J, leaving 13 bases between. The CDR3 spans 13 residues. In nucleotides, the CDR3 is TGTGCCAGCAGCCAACAGGGTCAATACGAGCAGTACTTC. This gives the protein CASSQQGQYEQYF.

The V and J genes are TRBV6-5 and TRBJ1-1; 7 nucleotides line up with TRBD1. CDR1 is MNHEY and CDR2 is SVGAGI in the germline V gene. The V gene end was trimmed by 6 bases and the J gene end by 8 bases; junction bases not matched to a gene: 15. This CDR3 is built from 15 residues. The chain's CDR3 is CASRSETTGRYEAFF. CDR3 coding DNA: TGTGCCAGCAGATCAGAGACGACAGGGCGATACGAAGCTTTCTTT.

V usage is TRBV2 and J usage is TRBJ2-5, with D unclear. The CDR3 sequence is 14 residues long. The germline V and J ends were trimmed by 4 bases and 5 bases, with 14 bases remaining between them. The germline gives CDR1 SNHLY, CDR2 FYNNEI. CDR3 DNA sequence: TGTGCCAGCAGTGCCCAAGGGTTTGGGGAGACCCAGTACTTC. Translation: CASSAQGFGETQYF.

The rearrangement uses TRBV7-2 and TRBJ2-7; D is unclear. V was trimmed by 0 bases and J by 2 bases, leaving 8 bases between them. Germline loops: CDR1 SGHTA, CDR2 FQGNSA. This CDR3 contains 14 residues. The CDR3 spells CASSLAAQTYEQYF. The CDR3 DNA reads TGTGCCAGCAGCTTAGCGGCACAGACCTACGAGCAGTACTTC.

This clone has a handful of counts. The CDR3 DNA reads TGCGCCAGCAGCTTGGAGGGGGACTACGAGCAGTACTTC. Protein product: CASSLEGDYEQYF. J is TRBJ2-7 and V is TRBV5-1; tentatively, D is TRBD1 (6 bases). With 0 bases removed from V and 3 bases from J, the gap between germline ends came to 7 bases. The length of the CDR3 is 13 residues. Germline-derived CDR1 and CDR2 are SGHRS and YFSETQ. Drawing the rest from reference TRBV5-1 and TRBJ2-7, the complete variable domain is KAGVTQTPRYLIKTRGQQVTLSCSPISGHRSVSWYQQTPGQGLQFLFEYFSETQRNKGNFPGRFSGRQFSNSRSEMNVSTLELGDSALYLCASSLEGDYEQYFGPGTRLTVT.

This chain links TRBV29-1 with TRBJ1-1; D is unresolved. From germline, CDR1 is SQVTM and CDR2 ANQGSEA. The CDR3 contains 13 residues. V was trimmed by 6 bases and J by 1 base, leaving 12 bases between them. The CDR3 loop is CSVIRDRNTEAFF. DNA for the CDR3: TGCAGCGTCATCCGGGATCGGAACACTGAAGCTTTCTTT. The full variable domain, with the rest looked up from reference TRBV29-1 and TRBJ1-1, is SAVISQKPSRDICQRGTSLTIQCQVDSQVTMMFWYRQQPGQSLTLIATANQGSEATYESGFVIDKFPISRPNLTFSTLTVSNMSPEDSSIYLCSVIRDRNTEAFFGQGTRLTVV.

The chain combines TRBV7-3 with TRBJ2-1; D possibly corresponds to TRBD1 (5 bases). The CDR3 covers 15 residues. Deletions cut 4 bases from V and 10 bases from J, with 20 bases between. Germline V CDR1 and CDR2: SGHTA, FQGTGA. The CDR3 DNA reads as TGTGCCAGCAGCTCTAGGGGCCATGCGAGTCCCGAGCAGTTCTTC. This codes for CASSSRGHASPEQFF.

In DNA, the CDR3 is TGCAGCGTAACGACAGGGCCCAATTCACCCCTCCACTTT. Protein product: CSVTTGPNSPLHF. The chain carries TRBV29-1 and TRBJ1-6, with 7 bases identical to TRBD1. There are 13 residues in the CDR3. Germline-derived CDR1 and CDR2 are SQVTM and ANQGSEA. After removal of 6 bases from V and 7 bases from J, the junction contained 6 bases not matched to a gene. Variable domain in full (rest from reference TRBV29-1 and TRBJ1-6): SAVISQKPSRDICQRGTSLTIQCQVDSQVTMMFWYRQQPGQSLTLIATANQGSEATYESGFVIDKFPISRPNLTFSTLTVSNMSPEDSSIYLCSVTTGPNSPLHFGNGTRLTVT.

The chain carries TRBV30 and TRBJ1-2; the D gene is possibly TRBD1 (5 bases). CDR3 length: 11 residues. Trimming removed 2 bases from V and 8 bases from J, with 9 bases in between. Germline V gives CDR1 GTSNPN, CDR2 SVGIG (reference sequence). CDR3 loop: CAWSYGAGYTF. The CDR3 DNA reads TGTGCCTGGAGTTATGGGGCGGGCTACACCTTC.

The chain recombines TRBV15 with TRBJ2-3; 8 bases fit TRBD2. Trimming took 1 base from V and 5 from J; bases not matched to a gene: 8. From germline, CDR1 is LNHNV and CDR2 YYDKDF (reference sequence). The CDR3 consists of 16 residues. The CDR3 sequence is CATSRGTGTRVDTQYF. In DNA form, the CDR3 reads TGTGCCACCAGCAGAGGGACCGGGACTAGGGTAGATACGCAGTATTTT.

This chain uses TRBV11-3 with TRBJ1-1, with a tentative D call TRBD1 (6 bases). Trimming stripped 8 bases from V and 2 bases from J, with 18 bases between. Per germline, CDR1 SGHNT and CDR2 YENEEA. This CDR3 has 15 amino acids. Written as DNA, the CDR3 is TGTGCCAGCGCCCCTCACAGGACAGCCAACACTGAAGCTTTCTTT. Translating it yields CASAPHRTANTEAFF.

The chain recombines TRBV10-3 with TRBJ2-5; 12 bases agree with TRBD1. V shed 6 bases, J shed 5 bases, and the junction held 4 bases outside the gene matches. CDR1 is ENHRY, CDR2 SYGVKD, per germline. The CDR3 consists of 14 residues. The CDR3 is CAIRPGQGAETQYF. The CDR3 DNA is TGTGCCATCAGACCGGGACAGGGGGCGGAGACCCAGTACTTC.

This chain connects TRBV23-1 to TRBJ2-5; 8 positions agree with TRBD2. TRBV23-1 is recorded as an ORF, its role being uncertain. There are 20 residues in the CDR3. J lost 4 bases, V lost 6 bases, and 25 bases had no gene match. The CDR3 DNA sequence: TGCGCCAGCAGCCACTATATCGGCCGGACTAGCCGATTTGGGGGAGAGACCCAGTACTTC. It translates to CASSHYIGRTSRFGGETQYF.